The table lists the clone carrying this T cell receptor (beta chain) with many counts. The antigen is not known. This entry comes from a study of T cell repertoires in cytomegalovirus infection. Study in general: Matching HLA type and CMV infection were both indicated by public TCR beta signatures. Overall study findings and caveats: It was HLA-C-restricted CMV-specific TCR beta clonotypes that dominated the response ex vivo.

TCRdb processed the reads anew with MiXCR; each CDR3 protein has one entry. Of roughly 920,000 distinct CDR3 sequences in the sample, around 29% were seen once. This CDR3 is 16 amino acids long. V was pared by 2 bases and J by 0 bases, with 11 bases between. From germline, CDR1 is ENHRY and CDR2 SYGVKD. The clonotype was recovered from a human donor in good health (CMV status not recorded). Some clones in this sample may be carry-over from other donors' samples. The rearrangement links TRBV10-3 to TRBJ1-5; D not resolved. Sequenced material: cultured CD8+ T cells from PBMCs, taken from culture after CMV antigen stimulation. In nucleotides, the CDR3 is TGTGCCATCAGTGAGCCGAGGGATGATAGCAATCAGCCCCAGCATTTT. Its protein is CAISEPRDDSNQPQHF.